The rows below give T cell receptor beta chains drawn from one sample of a study of a mutant IDH1 vaccine in newly diagnosed glioma. The antigens for these receptors are not known. This table comes from immunoSEQ multiplex PCR, and its TCRdb copy is limited to in-frame clones, with some not included. There are about 68,000 clones in the sample; 84% occur only once, and about 12% lies in the top ten. The material was PBMCs, obtained from a glioma patient whose treatment included an IDH1 peptide vaccine. All receptors derive from a man younger than 30 with glioma. CDR3s include the opening cysteine and the closing phenylalanine or tryptophan. A D gene is named only where the DNA matches it firmly.

CASSQDHAGLRGTGELFF	.	TRBV4-1	TRBJ2-2
CASSVAGQGGYGYTF	.	TRBV9	TRBJ1-2
CASRGTGAQNTEAFF	TRBD1	TRBV2	TRBJ1-1
CASSFRLAGGSWDSYEQYF	TRBD2	TRBV5-1	TRBJ2-7
CASSPLGQTKYYEQYF	.	TRBV28	TRBJ2-7
CASSDSAGINEKLFF	.	TRBV25-1	TRBJ1-4
CASKVSGNEQFF	.	TRBV27	TRBJ2-1
CSVSRGMNTEAFF	.	TRBV29-1	TRBJ1-1
CASRGGQSHPITGELFF	.	TRBV2	TRBJ2-2
CASSTGQPNTEAFF	TRBD1	TRBV5-4	TRBJ1-1
CASSLTGATNEKLFF	TRBD1	TRBV5-4	TRBJ1-4
CASSLLTNGYTF	.	TRBV28	TRBJ1-2
CASSLRKTGSIGETQYF	.	TRBV5-6	TRBJ2-5
CASSALDRGNSPLHF	TRBD1	TRBV6-4	TRBJ1-6
CATSLGNNQPQHF	.	TRBV6-6	TRBJ1-5
CASSLQGTGGGYTF	TRBD1	TRBV5-4	TRBJ1-2
CSPRQGTEAFF	TRBD1	TRBV20-1	TRBJ1-1
CASSSGLAGGDEQFF	TRBD2	TRBV7-8	TRBJ2-1
CAWSGFGLSIINRYGYTF	.	TRBV30	TRBJ1-2
CASSVHGRGPQYF	.	TRBV11-2	TRBJ2-5
CTSMTGRNQPQHF	.	TRBV1	TRBJ1-5
CSVRTVHLYEQYF	.	TRBV29-1	TRBJ2-7
CASSQDRAGIYNEQFF	.	TRBV4-1	TRBJ2-1
CAISEPIVGTVAGELFF	.	TRBV10-3	TRBJ2-2
CASISGGGNTQYF	TRBD2	TRBV19	TRBJ2-3
CASSFRDSGSWEQYF	TRBD1	TRBV27	TRBJ2-7
CASRFGQFNQPQHF	.	TRBV19	TRBJ1-5
CASSTDGTLGYTF	.	TRBV19	TRBJ1-2
CASSLSTGGTEAFF	.	TRBV7-9	TRBJ1-1
CASSLAPPGGPVYEQYF	.	TRBV11-2	TRBJ2-7
CASSWTGYKDQPQHF	.	TRBV5-1	TRBJ1-5
CAWSPRTGGMGGYTF	TRBD1	TRBV30	TRBJ1-2
CASSGLGQGIETQYF	TRBD1	TRBV4-1	TRBJ2-5
CASRGTRDRADAFF	TRBD1	TRBV19	TRBJ1-1
CASSLGGEDTQYF	.	TRBV11-1	TRBJ2-3
CASSQGSYSGYEQYF	.	TRBV4-2	TRBJ2-7
CASSQERSGNTIYF	.	TRBV4-2	TRBJ1-3
CASSSGTGYYEQYF	TRBD1	TRBV7-9	TRBJ2-7
CATEGLTSGNTIYF	.	TRBV10-3	TRBJ1-3
CASSLARHRGPGWGQPQHF	TRBD1	TRBV5-8	TRBJ1-5
CASSLGTRADTQYF	TRBD2	TRBV7-3	TRBJ2-3
CASSGGQGFNTEAFF	TRBD1	TRBV9	TRBJ1-1
CASSLAKGGRAYEQYF	.	TRBV5-6	TRBJ2-7
CASSDPSGAVTDTQYF	TRBD2	TRBV2	TRBJ2-3
CASSPTGVNSPLHF	TRBD1	TRBV11-2	TRBJ1-6
CASSSLASPDTQYF	.	TRBV6-7	TRBJ2-3
CASSLLGGNTEAFF	.	TRBV28	TRBJ1-1
CAWSPSDGVLAKNIQYF	.	TRBV30	TRBJ2-4
CASSQDRGQPQHF	.	TRBV5-8	TRBJ1-5
CASGLEGRTNEQFF	.	TRBV12-5	TRBJ2-1
CASRDRGSEAFF	TRBD1	TRBV19	TRBJ1-1
CASSAVPVRGLASKNIQYF	.	TRBV2	TRBJ2-4
CASSLEARRGTGELFF	.	TRBV5-1	TRBJ2-2
CASGPFSSYEQYF	.	TRBV9	TRBJ2-7